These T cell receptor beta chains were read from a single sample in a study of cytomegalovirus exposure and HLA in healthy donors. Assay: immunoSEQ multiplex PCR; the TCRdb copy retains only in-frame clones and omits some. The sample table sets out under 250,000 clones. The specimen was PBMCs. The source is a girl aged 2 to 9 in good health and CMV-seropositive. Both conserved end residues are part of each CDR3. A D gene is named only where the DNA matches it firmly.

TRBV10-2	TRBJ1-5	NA	CASSATGRRSNQPQHF	TGCGCCAGCAGTGCAACAGGGCGGAGGAGCAATCAGCCCCAGCATTTT
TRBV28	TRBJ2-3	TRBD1	CATQQGQPTDTQYF	TGTGCCACCCAGCAGGGACAGCCTACAGATACGCAGTATTTT
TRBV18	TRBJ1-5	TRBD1	CASSPGTGGLRPQHF	TGTGCCAGCTCACCCGGGACAGGGGGTCTACGGCCCCAGCATTTT
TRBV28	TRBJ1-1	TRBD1	CASSSHTGTGGADTEAFF	TGTGCCAGCAGTTCACATACCGGGACAGGGGGCGCGGACACTGAAGCTTTCTTT
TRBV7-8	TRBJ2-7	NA	CASSSTSRDTYEQYF	TGTGCCAGCAGCTCCACGTCCCGGGACACCTACGAGCAGTACTTC
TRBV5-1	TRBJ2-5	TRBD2	CASSGTSGQETQYF	TGCGCCAGCAGCGGAACTAGCGGCCAAGAGACCCAGTACTTC
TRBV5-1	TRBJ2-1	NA	CASSMTAHVDEQFF	TGCGCCAGCAGCATGACAGCTCATGTCGATGAGCAGTTCTTC
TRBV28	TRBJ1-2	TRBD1	CASLISGTGAYGYTF	TGTGCCAGCTTAATCTCCGGGACAGGGGCTTATGGCTACACCTTC
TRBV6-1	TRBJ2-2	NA	CASRGRGTGELFF	TGTGCCAGCAGAGGTCGGGGTACCGGGGAGCTGTTTTTT
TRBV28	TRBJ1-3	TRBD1	CASSPPGQGLSGNTIYF	TGTGCCAGCAGCCCCCCGGGACAGGGTTTATCTGGAAACACCATATATTTT
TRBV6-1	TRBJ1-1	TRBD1	CACRIMTGLNTEAFF	TGTGCCTGTCGGATAATGACAGGGTTGAACACTGAAGCTTTCTTT
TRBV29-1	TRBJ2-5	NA	CSVSYSETQYF	TGCAGCGTTTCTTATAGCGAGACCCAGTACTTC
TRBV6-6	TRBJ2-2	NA	CASSYSGAFDTGELFF	TGTGCCAGCAGTTACTCGGGGGCGTTTGACACCGGGGAGCTGTTTTTT
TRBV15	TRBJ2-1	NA	CATSREGRAGNEQFF	TGTGCCACCAGCAGGGAGGGCCGAGCAGGTAATGAGCAGTTCTTC
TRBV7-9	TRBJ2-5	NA	CASSTPPGHPTETQYF	TGTGCCAGCAGCACCCCTCCGGGACACCCAACAGAGACCCAGTACTTC
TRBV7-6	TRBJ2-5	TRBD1	CASSTWDRAETQYF	TGTGCCAGCAGCACCTGGGACAGGGCGGAGACCCAGTACTTC
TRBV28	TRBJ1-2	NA	CASTSGGGTNYGYTF	TGTGCCAGCACTTCGGGGGGGGGTACTAACTATGGCTACACCTTC
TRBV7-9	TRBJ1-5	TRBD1	CASSLPGGEGQPQHF	TGTGCCAGCAGCTTACCAGGGGGCGAAGGTCAGCCCCAGCATTTT
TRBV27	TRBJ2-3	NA	CASTGAGDTQYF	TGTGCCAGCACAGGAGCGGGAGATACGCAGTATTTT
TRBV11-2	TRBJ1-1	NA	CASTILGPEAFF	TGTGCCAGCACCATCTTGGGGCCTGAAGCTTTCTTT
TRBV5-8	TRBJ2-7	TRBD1	CASEEIRGTGIQYF	TGTGCCAGCGAGGAGATTCGTGGGACAGGGATACAGTACTTC
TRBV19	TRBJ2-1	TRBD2	CASLKLSGTAYEQFF	TGTGCCAGTCTGAAGCTTAGCGGGACCGCGTATGAGCAGTTCTTC